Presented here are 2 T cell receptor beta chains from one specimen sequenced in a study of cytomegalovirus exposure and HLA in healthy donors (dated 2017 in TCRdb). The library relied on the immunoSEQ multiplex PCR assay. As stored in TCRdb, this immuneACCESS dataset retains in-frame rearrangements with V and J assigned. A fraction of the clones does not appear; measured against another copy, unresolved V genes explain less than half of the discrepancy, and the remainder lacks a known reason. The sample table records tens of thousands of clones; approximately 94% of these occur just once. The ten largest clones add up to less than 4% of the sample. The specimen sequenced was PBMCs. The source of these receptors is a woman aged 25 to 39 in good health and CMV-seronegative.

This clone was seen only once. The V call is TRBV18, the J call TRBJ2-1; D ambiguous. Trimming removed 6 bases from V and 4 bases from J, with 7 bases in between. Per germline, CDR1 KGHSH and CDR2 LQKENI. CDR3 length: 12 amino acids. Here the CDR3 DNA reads TGTGCCAGCTCTCCCGGTTACAATGAGCAGTTCTTC. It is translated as CASSPGYNEQFF.

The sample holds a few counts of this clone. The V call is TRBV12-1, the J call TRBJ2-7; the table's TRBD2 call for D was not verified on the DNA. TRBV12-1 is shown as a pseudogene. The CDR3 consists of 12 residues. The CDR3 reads CASSSRGYEQYF. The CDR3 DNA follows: TGTGCCAGCAGCTCTCGGGGCTACGAGCAGTACTTC.